Sequencing of this T cell receptor (beta chain) was carried out in a study of siplizumab effects on memory and regulatory T cells. Repertoires were generated with immunoSEQ multiplex PCR, while TCRdb's copy carries only in-frame clones and drops some. The table has around 100,000 clones, 85% to 95% seen once; the top ten hold 1% to 1.5%. V was clipped by 2 bases and J by 5 bases; unmatched bases: 6. This CDR3 region has 15 residues. This clone is a singleton in its sample. This chain uses TRBV23-1 with TRBJ2-5, with 9 bases matching TRBD2. TRBV23-1 belongs to the ORF category, with a function that is uncertain. This receptor was obtained from a human donor in good health. Sequenced material: non-Treg CD4+ T cells sorted from blood. DNA for the CDR3: TGCGCCAGCAGTCAAGCGGGGGGGGCCTGGGAGACCCAGTACTTC. It translates to CASSQAGGAWETQYF.